These 24 T cell receptor beta chains were sequenced from one sample in a study of cytomegalovirus exposure and HLA in healthy donors. A multiplex PCR was run with 60 Vbeta primers and 13 Jbeta primers. Here immunoSEQ multiplex PCR was the method, and the copy in TCRdb shows in-frame clones only, minus some. Here the sample spans about 100,000 clones, 60% to 80% being singletons. Source material: PBMCs. Every receptor here comes from a man in his fifties in good health and CMV-seropositive.

The chain recombines TRBV19 with TRBJ2-1; TRBD1 agrees at 9 bases. J gave up 0 bases and V 6 bases, and 6 bases lay outside the gene matches. The CDR3 contains 16 residues. CDR1 is LNHDA, CDR2 SQIVND, per germline (reference sequence). The CDR3 DNA is TGTGCCAGTAGGCGGGACAGGGCTAACTCCTACAATGAGCAGTTCTTC. It translates to CASRRDRANSYNEQFF. The variable domain in full, with the rest retrieved from reference TRBV19 and TRBJ2-1, is DGGITQSPKYLFRKEGQNVTLSCEQNLNHDAMYWYRQDPGQGLRLIYYSQIVNDFQKGDIAEGYSVSREKKESFPLTVTSAQKNPTAFYLCASRRDRANSYNEQFFGPGTRLTVL.

The chain uses TRBV13 and TRBJ2-2, with D unclear. The CDR3 is 12 residues long. The germline gives CDR1 PRHDT, CDR2 FYEKMQ (reference sequence). Trimming stripped 2 bases from V and 6 bases from J, with 4 bases between. The CDR3 region has the DNA TGTGCCAGCAGCTTACCAGCCGGGGAGCTGTTTTTT. Its translation is CASSLPAGELFF.

The chain uses TRBV10-3 and TRBJ1-5; no definite D call. Trimming cost V 6 bases and J 2 bases, with 8 bases left between them. This CDR3 is built from 13 residues. Germline CDR1 and CDR2: ENHRY and SYGVKD. The CDR3 DNA reads as TGTGCCATCAGCTCTCAGGGCAATCAGCCCCAGCATTTT. This gives the protein CAISSQGNQPQHF.

About this clone: The sample has other DNA sequences that encode this CDR3 too. The chain carries TRBV4-2 and TRBJ2-7, with TRBD2 matching 8 bases. The CDR3 has 18 amino acids. Germline loops: CDR1 LGHNA, CDR2 YNFKEQ. V lost 4 bases, J lost 4 bases, and 18 bases stayed unmatched. The CDR3, as DNA: TGTGCCAGCAGCCCAACCGTGGGCTTCGGGGGGGCCATATACGAGCAGTACTTC. This sequence encodes CASSPTVGFGGAIYEQYF.

J is TRBJ1-6 and V is TRBV19; D unresolved. This CDR3 contains 13 residues. The ends were cut back, 0 bases at V and 9 bases at J, with 6 bases in the middle. Germline V gene data show CDR1 as LNHDA and CDR2 as SQIVND (reference sequence). CDR3 nucleotides: TGTGCCAGTAGTATAGATCGAGGTTCACCCCTCCACTTT. Translated, it gives CASSIDRGSPLHF.

The chain is built from TRBV6-5 and TRBJ2-5, with D perhaps matching TRBD2 (5 bases). The CDR3 extends over 13 amino acids. Trimming removed 4 bases from V and 5 bases from J, with 11 bases in between. The germline CDR1 and CDR2 sequences are MNHEY and SVGAGI. The CDR3 DNA reads as TGTGCCAGCAGTTTCAGAGTAGCGGAGACCCAGTACTTC. Protein product: CASSFRVAETQYF.

This clone has a single count. The V and J genes are TRBV25-1 and TRBJ2-2; 9 nucleotides agree with TRBD2. CDR3 size: 17 residues. Losses at the gene ends were 5 bases for V and 4 bases for J; bases not matched to a gene: 11. Germline CDR1 reads MGHDK; CDR2 reads SYGVNS. The CDR3 loop reads CASSQQSGGKGTGELFF. The CDR3 nucleotides read TGTGCCAGCAGTCAGCAGAGCGGGGGGAAGGGCACCGGGGAGCTGTTTTTT.

This clone showed up just a few times. This rearrangement joins TRBV4-1 to TRBJ1-2; 7 nucleotides align to TRBD1. V was pared by 4 bases and J by 6 bases, with 8 bases of the junction left unmatched. Germline V gene lookup returns CDR1 MGHRA and CDR2 YSYEKL. The CDR3 runs 14 residues. CDR3 sequence reads: CASSRAPGGDGYTF. The DNA for the CDR3 is TGCGCCAGCAGCCGGGCCCCAGGGGGAGATGGCTACACCTTC.

The CDR3 sequence is CASSLSDRGQGYTF. In DNA form, the CDR3 reads TGCGCCAGCAGCCTCTCGGACAGGGGGCAAGGCTACACCTTC. The genes are TRBV4-1 and TRBJ1-2; TRBD1 matches at 11 bases. Germline CDR1 MGHRA, CDR2 YSYEKL. This CDR3 has 14 amino acids. V trimming: 4 bases; J trimming: 8 bases; junction bases outside the gene matches: 6.

This clone appeared once. Here the CDR3 DNA reads TGTGCCAGCAGCCGGACTAGCGGGGGGTCATCACACAATGAGCAGTTCTTC. This sequence encodes CASSRTSGGSSHNEQFF. The chain combines TRBV5-6 with TRBJ2-1; TRBD2 matches 14 bases. The V segment lost 4 bases and the J segment 5 bases; nucleotides outside the gene matches: 8. This CDR3 is built from 17 residues. Per germline, CDR1 SGHDT and CDR2 YYEEEE.

The chain joins TRBV5-6 to TRBJ2-1; possible D gene TRBD2, 5 bases. Germline lookup yields CDR1 SGHDT and CDR2 YYEEEE. V was trimmed by 0 bases and J by 8 bases, leaving 18 bases between them. The CDR3 covers 16 residues. The CDR3 here is CASSLEVGSLRDEQFF. CDR3 nucleotides: TGTGCCAGCAGCTTGGAAGTCGGGTCCTTGCGGGATGAGCAGTTCTTC.

The V call is TRBV5-1, the J call TRBJ1-1; D not resolved. V gave up 0 bases and J gave up 7 bases, with 7 bases separating them. The V gene's germline CDR1 is SGHRS and CDR2 YFSETQ. The CDR3 length is 12 residues. CDR3 amino acids: CASSLGQDEAFF. As DNA, the CDR3 is TGCGCCAGCAGCTTGGGGCAGGATGAAGCTTTCTTT. Drawing the rest from reference TRBV5-1 and TRBJ1-1, the complete variable domain is KAGVTQTPRYLIKTRGQQVTLSCSPISGHRSVSWYQQTPGQGLQFLFEYFSETQRNKGNFPGRFSGRQFSNSRSEMNVSTLELGDSALYLCASSLGQDEAFFGQGTRLTVV.

The chain combines TRBV9 with TRBJ2-7; 9 bases are shared with TRBD1. The J segment lost 3 bases and the V segment lost 4 bases, leaving 8 bases of the junction unmatched. The CDR3 extends over 15 amino acids. Germline CDR1 reads SGDLS; CDR2 reads YYNGEE. Here the CDR3 reads CASSPRGTGFYEQYF. Written as DNA, the CDR3 is TGTGCCAGCAGCCCAAGAGGGACAGGGTTCTACGAGCAGTACTTC.

The table lists this clone with a count of one. This chain uses TRBV27 with TRBJ2-2, with 7 bases aligning to TRBD1. Germline assignment: CDR1 MNHEY and CDR2 SMNVEV (reference sequence). The CDR3 is 17 residues long. Losses at the gene ends were 7 bases for V and 4 bases for J; bases not matched to a gene: 15. As DNA, the CDR3 is TGTGCCAGCAAGATGGTCCTGACAGGGATATTCACCGGGGAGCTGTTTTTT. Its translation: CASKMVLTGIFTGELFF.

This clone was counted a single time. CDR3 loop: CASSVATGLRKNNEQFF. CDR3 DNA sequence: TGTGCCAGCAGCGTAGCGACGGGACTCCGTAAGAACAATGAGCAGTTCTTC. The rearrangement joins TRBV9 to TRBJ2-1; a weak D match, TRBD2 (6 bases). CDR3 length: 17 amino acids. Germline loops: CDR1 SGDLS, CDR2 YYNGEE. Trimming shortened V by 0 bases and J by 5 bases, and 18 bases separated the two germline ends.

The J gene is TRBJ2-3, the V gene TRBV30; 7 positions agree with TRBD2. The V and J ends lost 4 bases and 4 bases, in that order; junction bases with no gene match: 8. This CDR3 has 14 residues. Germline values: CDR1 GTSNPN, CDR2 SVGIG (reference sequence). The CDR3 DNA follows: TGTGCCTGGAAGGGCGGGAGTGGGTCAGATACGCAGTATTTT. Encoded protein: CAWKGGSGSDTQYF. Full variable domain (rest looked up from reference TRBV30 and TRBJ2-3): SQTIHQWPATLVQPVGSPLSLECTVEGTSNPNLYWYRQAAGRGLQLLFYSVGIGQISSEVPQNLSASRPQDRQFILSSKKLLLSDSGFYLCAWKGGSGSDTQYFGPGTRLTVL.

The gene calls are TRBV6-1 and TRBJ2-7; tentatively, D is TRBD1 (5 bases). This CDR3 comprises 15 residues. Trimming removed 6 bases at V and 1 base at J, with 16 bases between. The germline V gene has CDR1 MNHNS and CDR2 SASEGT. The CDR3 region is CASSEQPDTSYEQYF. Here the CDR3 DNA reads TGTGCCAGCAGCGAACAGCCGGACACATCCTACGAGCAGTACTTC.

The chain joins TRBV2 to TRBJ1-1; D is perhaps TRBD1 (6 bases). Trimming stripped 3 bases from V and 3 bases from J, with 8 bases between. The CDR3 covers 13 residues. CDR1 and CDR2 (germline): SNHLY, FYNNEI. DNA for the CDR3: TGTGCCAGCAGTGAGCGGACAGACACTGAAGCTTTCTTT. This encodes CASSERTDTEAFF.

This clone was counted once. This chain joins TRBV18 and TRBJ1-1; 7 nucleotides match TRBD1. Looked up from germline, CDR1 is KGHSH and CDR2 is LQKENI. The J segment lost 1 base and the V segment lost 3 bases, leaving 5 bases of the junction unmatched. The CDR3 runs 15 residues. The CDR3 reads CASSPSRQGNTEAFF. In DNA, the CDR3 is TGTGCCAGCTCACCCTCGAGACAGGGGAACACTGAAGCTTTCTTT.

The rearrangement uses TRBV7-3 and TRBJ2-7, with TRBD1 matching 9 bases. CDR1 and CDR2 (germline): SGHTA, FQGTGA. The CDR3 has 13 amino acids. J lost 7 bases, V lost 6 bases, and 7 bases had no gene match. CDR3 amino acids: CASSPTGGIEQYF. CDR3 nucleotide sequence: TGTGCCAGCAGTCCGACAGGGGGAATTGAGCAGTACTTC.

This rearrangement joins TRBV2 to TRBJ2-1; the match to TRBD1 covers 8 bases. Germline lookup yields CDR1 SNHLY and CDR2 FYNNEI. Trimming at V came to 5 bases and at J to 6 bases, leaving 12 bases not matched to a gene. There are 16 residues in the CDR3. CDR3: CASSSPGQGFGNEQFF. CDR3 DNA: TGTGCCAGCAGTTCCCCCGGACAGGGTTTTGGCAATGAGCAGTTCTTC. Drawing the rest from reference TRBV2 and TRBJ2-1, the complete variable domain is EPEVTQTPSHQVTQMGQEVILRCVPISNHLYFYWYRQILGQKVEFLVSFYNNEISEKSEIFDDQFSVERPDGSNFTLKIRSTKLEDSAMYFCASSSPGQGFGNEQFFGPGTRLTVL.

The sample holds a few counts of this clone. The gene calls are TRBV7-2 and TRBJ2-1, with a possible D match to TRBD2 (5 bases). The CDR3 is 13 amino acids. V lost 3 bases and J lost 14, with 17 bases in between. Germline V gene lookup returns CDR1 SGHTA and CDR2 FQGNSA. The CDR3 coding sequence is TGTGCCAGCAGCTTCGGGCCGTTTCAGAGGGAGTTCTTC. It yields the protein CASSFGPFQREFF.

The chain couples TRBV7-2 to TRBJ2-7; perhaps TRBD1 as D (5 bases). CDR3 size: 12 residues. The germline V gene encodes CDR1 SGHTA and CDR2 FQGNSA. Trimming pared 3 bases from V and 7 bases from J, leaving 10 bases between. CDR3 coding DNA: TGTGCCAGCAGCTTTATGCAGGGTGAGCAGTACTTC. This translates into CASSFMQGEQYF.

V gene TRBV5-1 combines with J gene TRBJ2-1, with D maybe TRBD1 (6 bases). Germline values: CDR1 SGHRS, CDR2 YFSETQ. Trimming cost V 0 bases and J 6 bases, with 13 bases left between them. This CDR3 comprises 15 residues. The CDR3 here is CASSLGGGFINEQFF. The CDR3, as DNA: TGCGCCAGCAGCTTGGGAGGGGGATTCATCAATGAGCAGTTCTTC.